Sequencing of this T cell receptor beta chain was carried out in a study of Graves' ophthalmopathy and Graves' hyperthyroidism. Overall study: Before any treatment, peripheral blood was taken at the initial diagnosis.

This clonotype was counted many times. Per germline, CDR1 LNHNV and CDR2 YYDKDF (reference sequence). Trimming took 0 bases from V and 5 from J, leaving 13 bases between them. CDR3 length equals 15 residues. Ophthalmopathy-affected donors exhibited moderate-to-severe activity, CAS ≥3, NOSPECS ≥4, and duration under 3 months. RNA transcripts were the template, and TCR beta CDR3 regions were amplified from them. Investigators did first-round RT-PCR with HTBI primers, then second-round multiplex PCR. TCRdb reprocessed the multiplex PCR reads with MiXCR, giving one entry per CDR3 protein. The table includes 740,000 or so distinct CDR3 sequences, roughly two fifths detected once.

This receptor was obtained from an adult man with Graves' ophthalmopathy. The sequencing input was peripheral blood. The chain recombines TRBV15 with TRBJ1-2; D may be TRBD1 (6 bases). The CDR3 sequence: CATSRERTGSYGYTF. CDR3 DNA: TGTGCCACCAGCAGAGAACGAACAGGGTCATATGGCTACACCTTC.